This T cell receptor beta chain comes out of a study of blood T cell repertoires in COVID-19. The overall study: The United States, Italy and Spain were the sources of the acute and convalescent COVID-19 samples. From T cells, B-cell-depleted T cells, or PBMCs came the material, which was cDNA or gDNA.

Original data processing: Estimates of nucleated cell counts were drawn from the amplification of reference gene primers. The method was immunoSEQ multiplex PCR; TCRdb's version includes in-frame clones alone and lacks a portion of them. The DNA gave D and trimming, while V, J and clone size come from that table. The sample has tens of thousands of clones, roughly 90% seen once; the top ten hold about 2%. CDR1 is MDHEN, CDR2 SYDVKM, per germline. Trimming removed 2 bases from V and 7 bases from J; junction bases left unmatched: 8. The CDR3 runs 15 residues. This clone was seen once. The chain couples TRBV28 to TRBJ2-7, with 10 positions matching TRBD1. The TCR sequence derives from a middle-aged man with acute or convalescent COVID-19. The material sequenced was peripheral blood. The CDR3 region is CASSLSPWTGGEQYF. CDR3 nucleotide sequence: TGTGCCAGCAGTTTAAGCCCGTGGACAGGGGGTGAGCAGTACTTC.